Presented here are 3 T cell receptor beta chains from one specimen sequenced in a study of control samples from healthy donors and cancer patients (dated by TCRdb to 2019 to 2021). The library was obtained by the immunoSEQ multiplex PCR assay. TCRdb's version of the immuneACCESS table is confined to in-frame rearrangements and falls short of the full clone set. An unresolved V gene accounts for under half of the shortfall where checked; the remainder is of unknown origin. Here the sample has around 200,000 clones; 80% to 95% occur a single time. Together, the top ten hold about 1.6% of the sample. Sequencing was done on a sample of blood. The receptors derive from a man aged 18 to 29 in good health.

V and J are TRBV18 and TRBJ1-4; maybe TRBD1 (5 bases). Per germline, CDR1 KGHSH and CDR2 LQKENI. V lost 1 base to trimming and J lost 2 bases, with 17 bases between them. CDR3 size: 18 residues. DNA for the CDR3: TGTGCCAGCTCACCACTTGCTGGGGGTATCCTCACTAATGAAAAACTGTTTTTT. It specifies CASSPLAGGILTNEKLFF.

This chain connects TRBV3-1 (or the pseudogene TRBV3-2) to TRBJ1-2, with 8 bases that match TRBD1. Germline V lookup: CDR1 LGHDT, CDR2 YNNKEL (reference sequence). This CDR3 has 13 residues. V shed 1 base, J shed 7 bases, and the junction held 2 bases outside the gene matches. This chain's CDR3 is CASSQGTGTGYTF. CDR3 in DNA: TGTGCCAGCAGCCAAGGGACAGGGACTGGCTACACCTTC.

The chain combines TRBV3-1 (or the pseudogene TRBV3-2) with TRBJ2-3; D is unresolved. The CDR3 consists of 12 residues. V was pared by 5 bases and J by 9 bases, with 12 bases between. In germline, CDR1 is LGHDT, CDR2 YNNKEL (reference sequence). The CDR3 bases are TGTGCCAGCAGCACAGCAGGAGAGACGCAGTATTTT. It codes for CASSTAGETQYF.